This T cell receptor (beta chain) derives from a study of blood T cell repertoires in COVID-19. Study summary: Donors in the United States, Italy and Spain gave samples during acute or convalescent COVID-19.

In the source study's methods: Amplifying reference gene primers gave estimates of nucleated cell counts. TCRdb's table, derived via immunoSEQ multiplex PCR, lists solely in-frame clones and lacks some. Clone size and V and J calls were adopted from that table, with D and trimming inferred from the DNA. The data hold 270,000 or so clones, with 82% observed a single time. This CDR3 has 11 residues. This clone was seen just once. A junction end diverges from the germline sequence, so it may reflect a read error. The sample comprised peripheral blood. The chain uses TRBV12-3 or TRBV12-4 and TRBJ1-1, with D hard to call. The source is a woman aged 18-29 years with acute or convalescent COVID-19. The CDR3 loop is CASSLGVEAFF. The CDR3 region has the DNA TGTGCCAGCAGCTTAGGCGTTGAAGCTTTCTTT.